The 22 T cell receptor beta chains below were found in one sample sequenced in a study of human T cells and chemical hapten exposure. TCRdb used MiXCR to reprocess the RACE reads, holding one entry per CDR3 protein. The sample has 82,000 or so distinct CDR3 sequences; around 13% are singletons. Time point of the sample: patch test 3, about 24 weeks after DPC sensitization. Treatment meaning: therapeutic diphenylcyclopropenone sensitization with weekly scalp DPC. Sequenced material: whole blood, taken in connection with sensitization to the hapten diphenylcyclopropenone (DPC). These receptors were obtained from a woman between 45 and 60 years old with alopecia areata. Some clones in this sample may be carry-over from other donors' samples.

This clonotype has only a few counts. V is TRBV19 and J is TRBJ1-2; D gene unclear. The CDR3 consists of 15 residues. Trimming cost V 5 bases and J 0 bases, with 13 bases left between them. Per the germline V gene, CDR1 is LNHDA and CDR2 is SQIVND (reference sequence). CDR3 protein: CASSWLGGSNYGYTF. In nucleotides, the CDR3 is TGTGCCAGTAGTTGGCTTGGAGGATCTAACTATGGCTACACCTTC.

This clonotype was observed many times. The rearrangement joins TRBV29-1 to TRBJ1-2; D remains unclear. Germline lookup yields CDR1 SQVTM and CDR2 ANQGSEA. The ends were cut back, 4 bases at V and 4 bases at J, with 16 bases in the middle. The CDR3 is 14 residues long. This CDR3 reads CSVADLTVPYGYTF. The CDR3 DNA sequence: TGCAGCGTTGCCGATTTGACGGTGCCCTATGGCTACACCTTC.

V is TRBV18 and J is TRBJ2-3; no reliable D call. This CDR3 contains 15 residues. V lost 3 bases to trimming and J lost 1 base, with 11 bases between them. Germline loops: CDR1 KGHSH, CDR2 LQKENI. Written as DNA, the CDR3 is TGTGCCAGCTCACCGGGCTTTGCGGGCACAGATACGCAGTATTTT. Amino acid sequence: CASSPGFAGTDTQYF.

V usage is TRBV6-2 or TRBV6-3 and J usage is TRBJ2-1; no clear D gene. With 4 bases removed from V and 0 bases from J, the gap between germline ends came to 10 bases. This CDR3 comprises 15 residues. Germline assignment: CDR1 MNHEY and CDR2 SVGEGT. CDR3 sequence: CASSWTASSYNEQFF. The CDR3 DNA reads TGTGCCAGCAGTTGGACCGCTAGCTCCTACAATGAGCAGTTCTTC.

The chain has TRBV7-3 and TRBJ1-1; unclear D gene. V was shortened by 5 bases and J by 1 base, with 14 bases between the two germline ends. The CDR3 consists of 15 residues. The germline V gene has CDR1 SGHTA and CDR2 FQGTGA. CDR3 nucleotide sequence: TGTGCCAGCAGCCCCCAGGCAGCTTCGAACACTGAAGCTTTCTTT. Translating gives CASSPQAASNTEAFF.

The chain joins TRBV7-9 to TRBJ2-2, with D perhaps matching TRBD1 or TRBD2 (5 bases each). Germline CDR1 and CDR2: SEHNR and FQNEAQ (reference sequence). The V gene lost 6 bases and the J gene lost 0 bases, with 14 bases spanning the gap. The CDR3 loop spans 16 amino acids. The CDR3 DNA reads TGTGCCAGCAGGGCCGGGGCAGCCGCGAACACCGGGGAGCTGTTTTTT. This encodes CASRAGAAANTGELFF.

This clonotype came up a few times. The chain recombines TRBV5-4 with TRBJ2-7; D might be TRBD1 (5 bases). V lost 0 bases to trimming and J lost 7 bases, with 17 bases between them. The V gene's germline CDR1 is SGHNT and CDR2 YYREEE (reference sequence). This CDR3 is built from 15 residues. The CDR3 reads CASSLGSGMSWEQYF. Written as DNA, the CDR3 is TGTGCCAGCAGCTTGGGATCAGGGATGAGTTGGGAGCAGTACTTC.

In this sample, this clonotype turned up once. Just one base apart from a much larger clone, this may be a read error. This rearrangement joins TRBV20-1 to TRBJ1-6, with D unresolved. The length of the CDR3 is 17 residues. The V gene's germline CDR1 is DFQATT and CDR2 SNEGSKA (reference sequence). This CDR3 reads CSTRDGGPGTYNSPLHF. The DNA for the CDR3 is TGCAGTACTAGAGACGGAGGCCCGGGGACCTATAATTCACCCCTCCACTTT.

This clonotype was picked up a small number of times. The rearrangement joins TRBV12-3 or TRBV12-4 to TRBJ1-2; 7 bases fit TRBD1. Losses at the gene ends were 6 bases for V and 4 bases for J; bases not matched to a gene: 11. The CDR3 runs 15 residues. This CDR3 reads CASSPQGQIFYGYTF. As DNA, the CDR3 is TGTGCCAGCAGCCCCCAGGGACAGATCTTCTATGGCTACACCTTC.

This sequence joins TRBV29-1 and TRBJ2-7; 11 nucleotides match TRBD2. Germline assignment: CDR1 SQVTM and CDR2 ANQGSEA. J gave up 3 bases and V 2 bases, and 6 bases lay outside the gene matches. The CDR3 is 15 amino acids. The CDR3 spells CSVELAGGPFYEQYF. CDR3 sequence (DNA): TGCAGCGTTGAACTAGCGGGAGGACCTTTCTACGAGCAGTACTTC.

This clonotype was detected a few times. DNA of the CDR3: TGTGCCAGCAGCCAAGGGTCCGGCGGGGAGCTGTTTTTT. It specifies CASSQGSGGELFF. This chain connects TRBV7-9 to TRBJ2-2; D uncertain. Trimming removed 5 bases at V and 7 bases at J, with 11 bases between. The germline V gene encodes CDR1 SEHNR and CDR2 FQNEAQ (reference sequence). CDR3 length: 13 amino acids.

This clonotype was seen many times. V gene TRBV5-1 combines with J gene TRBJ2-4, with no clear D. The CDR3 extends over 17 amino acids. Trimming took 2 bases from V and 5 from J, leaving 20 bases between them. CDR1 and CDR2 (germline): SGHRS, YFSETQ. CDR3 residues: CASSFFPNNQVQNIQYF. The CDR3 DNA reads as TGCGCCAGCAGCTTTTTCCCGAATAACCAGGTCCAAAACATTCAGTACTTC.

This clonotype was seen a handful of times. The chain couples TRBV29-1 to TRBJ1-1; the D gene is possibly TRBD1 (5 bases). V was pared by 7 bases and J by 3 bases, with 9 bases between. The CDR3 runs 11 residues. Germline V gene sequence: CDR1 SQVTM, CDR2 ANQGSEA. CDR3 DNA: TGCAGCGCGCCGACAGACACTGAAGCTTTCTTT. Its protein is CSAPTDTEAFF.

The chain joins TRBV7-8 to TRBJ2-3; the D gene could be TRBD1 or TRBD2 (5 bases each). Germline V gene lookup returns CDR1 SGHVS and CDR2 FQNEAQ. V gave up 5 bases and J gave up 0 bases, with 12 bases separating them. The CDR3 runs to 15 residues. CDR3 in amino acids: CASSPRWGSTDTQYF. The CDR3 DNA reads TGTGCCAGCAGCCCCCGATGGGGGAGCACAGATACGCAGTATTTT.

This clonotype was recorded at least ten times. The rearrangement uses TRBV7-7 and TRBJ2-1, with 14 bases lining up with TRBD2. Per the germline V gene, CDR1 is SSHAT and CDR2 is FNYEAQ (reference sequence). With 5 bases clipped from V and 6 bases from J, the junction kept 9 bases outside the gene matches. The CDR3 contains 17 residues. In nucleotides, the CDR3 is TGTGCCAGCAGCAAGGGACTAGCGGGAGTGGGGTCCAATGAGCAGTTCTTC. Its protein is CASSKGLAGVGSNEQFF.

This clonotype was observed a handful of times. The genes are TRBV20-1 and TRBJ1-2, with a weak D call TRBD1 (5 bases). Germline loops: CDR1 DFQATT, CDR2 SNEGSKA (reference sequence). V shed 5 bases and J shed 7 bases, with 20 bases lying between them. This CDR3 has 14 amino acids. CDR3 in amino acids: CSARRGESPTGYTF. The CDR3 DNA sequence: TGCAGTGCTCGCCGGGGGGAGAGTCCCACTGGCTACACCTTC.

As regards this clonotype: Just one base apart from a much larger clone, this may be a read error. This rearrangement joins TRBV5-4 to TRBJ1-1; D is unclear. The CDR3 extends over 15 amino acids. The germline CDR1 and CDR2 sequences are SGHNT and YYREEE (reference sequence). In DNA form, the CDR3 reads TGTCCCAGCAGCGTTGACATGACTTCGAACACTGAAGCTTTCTTT. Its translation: CPSSVDMTSNTEAFF.

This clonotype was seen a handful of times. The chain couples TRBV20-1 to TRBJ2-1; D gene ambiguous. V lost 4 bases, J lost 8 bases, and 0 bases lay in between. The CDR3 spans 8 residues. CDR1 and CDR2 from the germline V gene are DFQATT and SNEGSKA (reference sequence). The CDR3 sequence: CSANEQFF. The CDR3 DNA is TGCAGTGCTAATGAGCAGTTCTTC.

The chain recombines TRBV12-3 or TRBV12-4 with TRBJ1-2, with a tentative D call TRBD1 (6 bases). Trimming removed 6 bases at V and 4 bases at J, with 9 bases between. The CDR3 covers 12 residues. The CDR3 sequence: CASRQTGYGYTF. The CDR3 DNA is TGTGCCAGCAGACAGACAGGCTATGGCTACACCTTC.

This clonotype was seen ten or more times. The CDR3 is CSARDSYEQYF. Written as DNA, the CDR3 is TGCAGTGCTAGAGACTCCTACGAGCAGTACTTC. The J gene is TRBJ2-7, the V gene TRBV20-1; D unresolved. The CDR3 covers 11 residues. Trimming stripped 0 bases from V and 0 bases from J, with 0 bases between. Looked up from germline, CDR1 is DFQATT and CDR2 is SNEGSKA (reference sequence).

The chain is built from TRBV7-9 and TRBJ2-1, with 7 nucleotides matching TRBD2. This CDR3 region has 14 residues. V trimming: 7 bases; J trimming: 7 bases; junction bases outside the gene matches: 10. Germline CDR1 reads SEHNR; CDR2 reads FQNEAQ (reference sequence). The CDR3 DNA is TGTGCCAGCACCTCACTGGCGGGAGATAATGAGCAGTTCTTC. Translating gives CASTSLAGDNEQFF.

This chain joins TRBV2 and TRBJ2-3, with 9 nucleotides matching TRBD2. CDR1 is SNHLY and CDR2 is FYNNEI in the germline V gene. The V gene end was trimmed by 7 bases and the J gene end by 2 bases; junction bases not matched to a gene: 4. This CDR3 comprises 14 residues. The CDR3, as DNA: TGTGCCAGCAACCTAGCGGGATCCACAGATACGCAGTATTTT. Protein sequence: CASNLAGSTDTQYF.